A single T cell receptor (beta chain) is shown here with its context. Germline CDR1 reads SGHTA; CDR2 reads FQGNSA. This CDR3 is 15 amino acids long. V was pared by 2 bases and J by 7 bases, with 18 bases between. The sample originates from a study of blood T cell repertoires in COVID-19. Method: immunoSEQ multiplex PCR; TCRdb's copy keeps in-frame clones and lacks some. The table has roughly 250,000 clones, around 82% seen once. This receptor was obtained from a man over 45 with active or convalescent COVID-19. The rearrangement uses TRBV7-2 and TRBJ2-7, with a weak D call TRBD1 (5 bases). The sequenced sample was peripheral blood. CDR3 loop: CASSLRVAGLREQYF. As DNA, the CDR3 is TGTGCCAGCAGCTTACGAGTGGCAGGGTTGAGGGAGCAGTACTTC. Combining the CDR3 with reference TRBV7-2 and TRBJ2-7 gives the whole variable domain GAGVSQSPSNKVTEKGKDVELRCDPISGHTALYWYRQSLGQGLEFLIYFQGNSAPDKSGLPSDRFSAERTGGSVSTLTIQRTQQEDSAVYLCASSLRVAGLREQYFGPGTRLTVT.